This is a list of T cell receptor beta chains from one sample in a study of T cell changes during pregnancy in multiple sclerosis. Method: immunoSEQ multiplex PCR; TCRdb's copy keeps in-frame clones and lacks some. The data contain approximately 11,000 clones, roughly 91% of them singletons. This material consisted of CD8+ T cells from peripheral blood mononuclear cells, taken in the first trimester of pregnancy. The receptors come from a female donor in good health, enrolled as a control in a pregnancy study. The CDR3 runs from the conserved cysteine through the conserved F or W. Fields, in order: clone size, V gene, J gene, D gene, CDR3 protein, CDR3 DNA. A D gene is named only where the DNA matches it firmly. Clone size, where shown, is once, few, many, or a class for clones that have expanded.

-	TRBV5-1	TRBJ1-6	-	CASSTVNSPLHF	TGCGCCAGCAGCACGGTAAATTCACCCCTCCACTTT
-	TRBV27	TRBJ1-2	TRBD1	CASSTGTGGYGYTF	TGTGCCAGCAGCACCGGGACAGGGGGATATGGCTACACCTTC
-	TRBV14	TRBJ2-5	TRBD1	CASSQALRDRQETQYF	TGTGCCAGCAGCCAAGCTTTAAGGGACAGGCAAGAGACCCAGTACTTC
-	TRBV5-1	TRBJ2-1	-	CASRPSAGEQFF	TGCGCCAGCCGCCCGTCGGCAGGTGAGCAGTTCTTC
medium-sized	TRBV6-4	TRBJ2-6	-	CASSASSVSGANVLTF	TGTGCCAGCAGCGCATCTAGCGTCTCTGGGGCCAACGTCCTGACTTTC
-	TRBV10-3	TRBJ1-1	-	CAITQKDRNTEAFF	TGTGCCATCACTCAAAAGGACAGGAACACTGAAGCTTTCTTT
-	TRBV6-1	TRBJ1-1	TRBD1	CASSEWDSSEAFF	TGTGCCAGCAGTGAATGGGACAGTTCTGAAGCTTTCTTT
-	TRBV9	TRBJ1-2	TRBD1	CASSVAGGANGYTF	TGTGCCAGCAGCGTAGCAGGGGGCGCGAATGGCTACACCTTC
once	TRBV7-9	TRBJ2-7	TRBD1	CASSLGGDRATYEQYF	TGTGCCAGCAGCTTAGGAGGGGACAGGGCTACCTACGAGCAGTACTTC
-	TRBV6-1	TRBJ2-6	-	CASSETGTGANVLTF	TGTGCCAGCAGTGAAACGGGTACCGGGGCCAACGTCCTGACTTTC
once	TRBV27	TRBJ2-7	-	CASHAGPSSYEQYF	TGTGCCAGCCATGCGGGTCCCAGCTCCTACGAGCAGTACTTC
-	TRBV27	TRBJ2-1	-	CASSSPHEGGAYNEQFF	TGTGCCAGCAGTTCTCCTCATGAAGGGGGGGCCTACAATGAGCAGTTCTTC
-	TRBV4-3	TRBJ2-7	TRBD2	CASSQEMGSGGYEQYF	TGCGCCAGCAGCCAAGAAATGGGTAGCGGGGGCTACGAGCAGTACTTC
few	TRBV6-4	TRBJ2-3	TRBD2	CASSVSGGASDTQYF	TGTGCCAGCAGTGTTAGCGGGGGGGCCTCAGATACGCAGTATTTT
few	TRBV7-6	TRBJ2-1	-	CASSPGQYNEQFF	TGTGCCAGCAGCCCGGGACAATACAATGAGCAGTTCTTC
-	TRBV5-5	TRBJ2-7	-	CASSLSRVLEGPYEQYF	TGTGCCAGCAGCTTGAGTCGTGTTTTGGAGGGCCCCTACGAGCAGTACTTC
-	TRBV27	TRBJ1-2	TRBD1	CASGYRGLNYGYTF	TGTGCCAGCGGATACAGGGGTCTTAACTATGGCTACACCTTC
-	TRBV10-3	TRBJ2-7	-	CAISDQYEQYF	TGTGCCATCAGTGACCAATACGAGCAGTACTTC
-	TRBV11-1	TRBJ2-3	-	CASSPRQGSDTQYF	TGTGCCAGCAGCCCCCGGCAGGGGTCAGATACGCAGTATTTT